The clone carrying this T cell receptor beta chain was recorded a few times. As yet, its antigen is unknown. Every TCR beta cDNA library bore unique molecular identifiers. TCRdb reanalysed the PCR reads using MiXCR and keeps one entry per CDR3 protein. The sample holds around 190,000 distinct CDR3 sequences; roughly 28% are singletons and the top ten take 3.4%. These data come from a study of post-analysis software for immune sequencing data. Overall study results and limits: Several TRBV segments, TRBV5-6, TRBV5-1 and TRBV20-1 among them, were found more frequent in patients than controls.

The germline gives CDR1 SGHAT, CDR2 FQNNGV. The CDR3 has 15 residues. V lost 7 bases, J lost 0 bases, and 13 bases lay in between. This rearrangement joins TRBV11-2 to TRBJ2-1; D not certain. Material for sequencing was blood. This TCR was sampled from a girl under 18 with multiple sclerosis. The CDR3 DNA reads as TGTGCCAGCACGGAAGACCGGAGCTCCTACAATGAGCAGTTCTTC. It yields the protein CASTEDRSSYNEQFF.